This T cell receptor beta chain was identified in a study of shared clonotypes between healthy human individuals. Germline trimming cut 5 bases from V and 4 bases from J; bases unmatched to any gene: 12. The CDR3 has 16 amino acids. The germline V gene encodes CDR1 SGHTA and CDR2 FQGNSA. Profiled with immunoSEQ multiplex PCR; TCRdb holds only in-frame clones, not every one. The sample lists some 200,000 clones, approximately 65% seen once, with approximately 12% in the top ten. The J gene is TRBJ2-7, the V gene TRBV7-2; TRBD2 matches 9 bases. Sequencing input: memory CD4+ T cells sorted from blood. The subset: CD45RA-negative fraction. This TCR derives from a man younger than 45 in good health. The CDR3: CASSQPGLADIYEQYF. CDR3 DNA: TGTGCCAGCAGCCAGCCGGGACTAGCTGATATATACGAGCAGTACTTC.